Presented here are 20 T cell receptor beta chains from one specimen sequenced in a study of beta chain features in type 1 diabetes. Study conclusions and caveats: TCRB CDR3 length was moderately but significantly reduced in all four CD4+ subsets of Type 1 diabetes patients.

cDNA synthesis used the whole RNA isolate, giving expressed TCRB sequences. Measured with immunoSEQ multiplex PCR; TCRdb has only the in-frame clones, and not every one. In the table there are roughly 300,000 clones, more than 13% of which are singletons. Their recognized antigens are unknown. The sample was naive CD4+ T cells from blood. Receptors originate from a man aged 25 to 40 with type 1 diabetes.

The table lists this clone with a few counts. The CDR3 DNA is TGCGCCAGCAGCTCCTCCCTCCAAGAGACCCAGTACTTC. It encodes CASSSSLQETQYF. This sequence joins TRBV5-1 and TRBJ2-5; D is unresolved. The germline V gene has CDR1 SGHRS and CDR2 YFSETQ. The CDR3 sequence is 13 residues long. V was clipped by 3 bases and J by 1 base, with 7 bases between them.

This chain links TRBV20-1 with TRBJ1-2; unclear D gene. Germline V gene data show CDR1 as DFQATT and CDR2 as SNEGSKA (reference sequence). There are 11 residues in the CDR3. CDR3 in amino acids: CVKSGDSGYTF. The CDR3 region has the DNA TGCGTTAAAAGCGGTGATAGTGGCTACACCTTC.

The genes are TRBV10-3 and TRBJ1-5; a possible D gene is TRBD1 (6 bases). The CDR3 has 16 amino acids. Germline values: CDR1 ENHRY, CDR2 SYGVKD. V was trimmed by 0 bases and J by 2 bases, leaving 11 bases between them. The CDR3 sequence: CAISESKGEGNQPQHF. In DNA form, the CDR3 reads TGTGCCATCAGTGAGTCGAAGGGGGAAGGCAATCAGCCCCAGCATTTT.

The chain combines TRBV28 with TRBJ1-4; tentatively, D is TRBD1 (5 bases). CDR1 and CDR2 from the germline V gene are MDHEN and SYDVKM. Trimming took 5 bases from V and 7 from J, leaving 8 bases between them. This CDR3 comprises 12 residues. CDR3 nucleotides: TGTGCCAGCAGTGGGGGGACTGAAAAACTGTTTTTT. It yields the protein CASSGGTEKLFF.

This clone turned up a few times. The J gene is TRBJ2-5, the V gene TRBV11-2, with 8 bases fitting TRBD1. The CDR3 extends over 14 amino acids. The V and J ends lost 3 bases and 5 bases, in that order; junction bases with no gene match: 5. The germline V gene has CDR1 SGHAT and CDR2 FQNNGV. The CDR3 protein is CASSFQGAQETQYF. In DNA, the CDR3 is TGTGCCAGCAGCTTTCAGGGGGCGCAGGAGACCCAGTACTTC.

The V call is TRBV6-5, the J call TRBJ1-1, with D possibly matching TRBD1 (5 bases). Germline V gene lookup returns CDR1 MNHEY and CDR2 SVGAGI. V lost 6 bases, J lost 5 bases, and 16 bases lay in between. The CDR3 length is 14 residues. The CDR3 sequence is CASRDIHQGTEAFF. The CDR3 DNA reads as TGTGCCAGCAGAGACATCCACCAGGGAACTGAAGCTTTCTTT.

This chain uses TRBV5-1 with TRBJ1-1; unclear D gene. CDR3 length equals 13 residues. Germline values: CDR1 SGHRS, CDR2 YFSETQ. The V and J ends lost 1 base and 11 bases respectively, with 15 bases between them. The CDR3 is CASSLTEAGWAFF. CDR3 DNA sequence: TGCGCCAGCAGCTTGACCGAGGCCGGGTGGGCTTTCTTT.

This clone was detected a few times. The V and J genes are TRBV28 and TRBJ2-2, with TRBD2 matching 14 bases. V trimming: 5 bases; J trimming: 9 bases; junction bases outside the gene matches: 11. Germline CDR1 MDHEN, CDR2 SYDVKM. The CDR3 extends over 17 amino acids. The DNA of the CDR3 is TGTGCCAGCAGTCCGACTAGCGGGAGGGCTCTCGCCAGGGAGCTGTTTTTT. This gives the protein CASSPTSGRALARELFF.

V gene TRBV4-3 combines with J gene TRBJ1-1, with TRBD1 matching over 8 bases. The trim removed 5 bases at V and 1 base at J, leaving 6 bases unmatched. The CDR3 extends over 15 amino acids. Per the germline V gene, CDR1 is LGHNA and CDR2 is YSLEER. CDR3 sequence reads: CASSFRGRGNTEAFF. In DNA form, the CDR3 reads TGCGCCAGCAGCTTCAGGGGGCGGGGGAACACTGAAGCTTTCTTT.

The table lists this clone with a few counts. The gene calls are TRBV29-1 and TRBJ1-4; TRBD1 matches at 8 bases. The CDR3 spans 13 residues. Trimming took 7 bases from V and 5 from J; bases not matched to a gene: 6. Looked up from germline, CDR1 is SQVTM and CDR2 is ANQGSEA. CDR3 region: CSGYRGGNEKLFF. CDR3 in DNA: TGCAGCGGATACAGGGGGGGAAATGAAAAACTGTTTTTT.

The chain is built from TRBV19 and TRBJ1-2, with D possibly being TRBD1 (6 bases). This CDR3 is built from 16 residues. Germline V gene data show CDR1 as LNHDA and CDR2 as SQIVND (reference sequence). Trimming pared 3 bases from V and 1 base from J, leaving 15 bases between. The CDR3 DNA follows: TGTGCCAGTAGTATCGTACCCCACAGGGTTAACTATGGCTACACCTTC. Its protein product is CASSIVPHRVNYGYTF.

This clone was counted between two and nine times. V usage is TRBV28 and J usage is TRBJ1-4; 7 bases fit TRBD1. The CDR3 extends over 13 amino acids. V was pared by 6 bases and J by 8 bases, with 6 bases of the junction left unmatched. From germline, CDR1 is MDHEN and CDR2 SYDVKM. The CDR3 region is CASRQGLIEKLFF. The CDR3, as DNA: TGTGCCAGCAGACAGGGGCTGATAGAAAAACTGTTTTTT.

The rearrangement links TRBV6-5 to TRBJ2-7; 12 positions agree with TRBD1. This CDR3 is 15 amino acids long. Trimming cost V 5 bases and J 7 bases; bases outside gene matches: 9. Germline CDR1 reads MNHEY; CDR2 reads SVGAGI. The CDR3 sequence: CASSKPGQGAWEQYF. The CDR3 nucleotides are TGTGCCAGCAGTAAACCGGGACAGGGGGCTTGGGAGCAGTACTTC.

This chain uses TRBV7-9 with TRBJ1-1; D possibly corresponds to TRBD1 (6 bases). Trimming removed 6 bases from V and 3 bases from J, with 14 bases in between. CDR3 length equals 14 residues. Germline values: CDR1 SEHNR, CDR2 FQNEAQ (reference sequence). The CDR3 sequence: CASRWGQQYTEAFF. The CDR3 nucleotides read TGTGCCAGCAGATGGGGGCAGCAATACACTGAAGCTTTCTTT.

This clone was seen a single time. Other DNA sequences within the sample encode an identical CDR3. The rearrangement joins TRBV29-1 to TRBJ2-7; 10 bases fit TRBD2. The germline V gene encodes CDR1 SQVTM and CDR2 ANQGSEA. The CDR3 covers 14 residues. Germline trimming cut 4 bases from V and 5 bases from J; bases unmatched to any gene: 8. CDR3 sequence (DNA): TGCAGCGTTGCGAGGCTAGCGGGAGATAACGAGCAGTACTTC. This translates into CSVARLAGDNEQYF.

There are a few counts of this clone. The V gene is TRBV5-4, the J gene TRBJ2-3, with D possibly being TRBD1 (6 bases). From germline, CDR1 is SGHNT and CDR2 YYREEE (reference sequence). The CDR3 length is 16 residues. Trimming cost V 4 bases and J 1 base, with 16 bases left between them. This CDR3 reads CASSKAGTPRTDTQYF. The CDR3 DNA follows: TGTGCCAGCAGCAAAGCCGGGACACCCCGCACAGATACGCAGTATTTT.

This clone was detected only a few times. The chain has TRBV9 and TRBJ2-1, with 11 bases that match TRBD1. The CDR3 loop spans 16 amino acids. Germline trimming cut 3 bases from V and 2 bases from J; bases unmatched to any gene: 4. CDR1 SGDLS and CDR2 YYNGEE come from the germline V gene. The CDR3 coding sequence is TGTGCCAGCAGCGGACGGACAGGGGGCACCTACAATGAGCAGTTCTTC. Its protein product is CASSGRTGGTYNEQFF.

The rearrangement uses TRBV18 and TRBJ2-7; D perhaps matches TRBD2 (7 bases). Germline V lookup: CDR1 KGHSH, CDR2 LQKENI. Trimming removed 3 bases at V and 6 bases at J, with 9 bases between. CDR3 length equals 12 residues. The CDR3 loop is CASSPGGREQYF. CDR3 coding DNA: TGTGCCAGCTCACCCGGGGGGCGCGAGCAGTACTTC. Combining the CDR3 with reference TRBV18 and TRBJ2-7 gives the whole variable domain NAGVMQNPRHLVRRRGQEARLRCSPMKGHSHVYWYRQLPEEGLKFMVYLQKENIIDESGMPKERFSAEFPKEGPSILRIQQVVRGDSAAYFCASSPGGREQYFGPGTRLTVT.

This clone was observed a few times. This sample also contains other DNA sequences that code for the same CDR3. This chain connects TRBV29-1 to TRBJ1-1, with 7 bases that match TRBD1. This CDR3 comprises 13 residues. Unmatched junction bases numbered 2, after V lost 4 bases and J lost 0 bases. From germline, CDR1 is SQVTM and CDR2 ANQGSEA. The CDR3 here is CSVGQGLNTEAFF. DNA of the CDR3: TGCAGCGTTGGACAGGGCCTGAACACTGAAGCTTTCTTT.

This clone has just a few counts. V is TRBV7-2 and J is TRBJ2-3; D is ambiguous. This CDR3 has 14 residues. V lost 3 bases and J 2 bases, leaving 9 bases between the germline ends. Germline-derived CDR1 and CDR2 are SGHTA and FQGNSA. CDR3 DNA sequence: TGTGCCAGCAGCTTGGCAGTACACACAGATACGCAGTATTTT. Translating gives CASSLAVHTDTQYF.